A selection of T cell receptor beta chains follows, all from one sample in a study of blood T cell repertoires in COVID-19. TCRdb's table, derived via immunoSEQ multiplex PCR, lists solely in-frame clones and lacks some. The sample consists of 25,000 or so clones, approximately 83% of them appearing once. The sample comprised peripheral blood. The receptors come from a man aged 65 to 79 with acute or convalescent COVID-19. Both conserved end residues are part of each CDR3. D genes are given only for firm matches. Clone size is shown for a subset of rows, as once, few, many or a class of expanded clone.

D gene	clone size	V gene	J gene	CDR3 DNA	CDR3 protein
.	.	TRBV6-4	TRBJ2-1	TGTGCCAGCAGTAAGCGGGACAGGACTAATGAGCAGTTCTTC	CASSKRDRTNEQFF
.	.	TRBV5-4	TRBJ1-2	TGTGCCAGCAGGCGAGAAGCAGGGTCCTATGGCTACACCTTC	CASRREAGSYGYTF
TRBD1	few	TRBV5-1	TRBJ1-3	TGCGCCAGCAGCTTTCAGGGGGCTGGAAACACCATATATTTT	CASSFQGAGNTIYF
.	.	TRBV7-2	TRBJ2-5	TGTGCCAGCAGCTTAGCGTCTACCTCGGGGGAGACCCAGTACTTC	CASSLASTSGETQYF
TRBD1	few	TRBV3-1/TRBV3-2	TRBJ1-6	TGTGCCAGCAGCCAGGGGACAGGGAATTCACCCCTCCACTTT	CASSQGTGNSPLHF
.	.	TRBV28	TRBJ2-1	TGTGCCAGCAGCCGAGACTTGAATGAGCAGTTCTTC	CASSRDLNEQFF
.	.	TRBV11-2	TRBJ2-5	TGTGCCAGCAGCTTAGCACAGACTAAAGAGACCCAGTACTTC	CASSLAQTKETQYF
TRBD1	.	TRBV28	TRBJ1-6	TGTGCCAGCAGCCAACAAGGGGGCTACTCACCCCTCCACTTT	CASSQQGGYSPLHF
TRBD2	.	TRBV7-9	TRBJ2-3	TGTGCCAGCAGCTTAGCGCTCCGGGTAGCGGGAGAACCTGGGGATACGCAGTATTTT	CASSLALRVAGEPGDTQYF
.	.	TRBV12-3/TRBV12-4	TRBJ1-2	TGTGCCAGCCGACAACTTGCTGGCTACACCTTC	CASRQLAGYTF
.	.	TRBV7-6	TRBJ1-6	TGTGCCAGCAGCTCCCAAGGGGAGGGGTATAATTCACCCCTCCACTTT	CASSSQGEGYNSPLHF
TRBD2	.	TRBV18	TRBJ2-1	TGTGCCAGCTCACCACCTAGCGGGAGAAAACCTGAGCAGTTCTTC	CASSPPSGRKPEQFF
TRBD1	.	TRBV6-6	TRBJ1-3	TGTGCCAGCAGTGCCGGGACAGGGGTGAACACCATATATTTT	CASSAGTGVNTIYF
.	.	TRBV30	TRBJ2-7	TGTGCCTGGAGTCCAGGCCTAAACGAGCAGTACTTC	CAWSPGLNEQYF
TRBD1	.	TRBV5-1	TRBJ2-1	TGCGCCAGCAGCTTGGGACAGGGGGCCCACAATGAGCAGTTCTTC	CASSLGQGAHNEQFF
TRBD1	few	TRBV18	TRBJ1-2	TGTGCCAGCTCACCACAGACAGGGGCGTGGGGCTACACCTTC	CASSPQTGAWGYTF
TRBD1	.	TRBV28	TRBJ1-3	TGTGCCAGCAAGTACAGGGGTTCCTCTGGAAACACCATATATTTT	CASKYRGSSGNTIYF
.	few	TRBV7-2	TRBJ2-2	TGTGCCAGCCTCCGAGGACAGAATAACGGGGAGCTGTTTTTT	CASLRGQNNGELFF
.	.	TRBV7-3	TRBJ2-2	TGTGCCAGCAGCCAGGTAGACACCGGGGAGCTGTTTTTT	CASSQVDTGELFF
TRBD1	once	TRBV11-2	TRBJ1-1	TGTGCCAGCAGCCCGATCGGTAAGGGGGCGACTGAAGCTTTCTTT	CASSPIGKGATEAFF
.	.	TRBV7-9	TRBJ1-2	TGTGCCAGCAGCTTGTCGGGGGGGTACGGCTACACCTTC	CASSLSGGYGYTF
.	.	TRBV7-8	TRBJ1-6	TGTGCCAGCAGCTTAGTGTACAGGGAAAGCTCACCCCTCCACTTT	CASSLVYRESSPLHF
.	.	TRBV5-6	TRBJ1-5	TGTGCCAGCAGCTTGAATAGGGGATTAGGGCCCCAGCATTTT	CASSLNRGLGPQHF
.	.	TRBV5-1	TRBJ2-2	TGCGCCAGCACGGTAGGCGGCACCGGGGAGCTGTTTTTT	CASTVGGTGELFF
.	.	TRBV4-2	TRBJ2-3	TGTGCCAGCAGCCAAGGGGGCAGTTCAGATACGCAGTATTTT	CASSQGGSSDTQYF
.	.	TRBV19	TRBJ1-5	TGTGCCAGTAGTATAGCCGCCCCGACAGACTTCAATCAGCCCCAGCATTTT	CASSIAAPTDFNQPQHF
.	.	TRBV6-5	TRBJ2-4	TGTGCCAGCAGTCGGGACACGGCCAAAAACATTCAGTACTTC	CASSRDTAKNIQYF
TRBD2	.	TRBV18	TRBJ2-1	TGTGCCAGCTCCTCCGGAGCGGGAGGCGTCTGGGAGCAGTTCTTC	CASSSGAGGVWEQFF
.	.	TRBV30	TRBJ2-1	TGTGCCTGGAGTCTGGGCAGAGAGCAGTTCTTC	CAWSLGREQFF
TRBD1	.	TRBV5-1	TRBJ1-1	TGCGCCAGCAGCCTCGGACAGGGGGCCGGGAACACTGAAGCTTTCTTT	CASSLGQGAGNTEAFF
.	.	TRBV6-5	TRBJ2-3	TGTGCCAGCAGTTACTCTGGGAGTTCAGATACGCAGTATTTT	CASSYSGSSDTQYF
TRBD1	.	TRBV28	TRBJ1-6	TGTGCCAGCACTACAGGGGGTAGCTCCTATAATTCACCCCTCCACTTT	CASTTGGSSYNSPLHF
.	.	TRBV15	TRBJ1-1	TGTGCCACCAGCAGCTTGGGCAGGGACACTGAAGCTTTCTTT	CATSSLGRDTEAFF
TRBD2	.	TRBV24-1	TRBJ2-7	TGTGCCACCAGTTCTGCTAGCGGGGCCTCCTACGAGCAGTACTTC	CATSSASGASYEQYF
.	.	TRBV6-1	TRBJ2-1	TGTGCCAGCAGTGAAGTAACGCTAGTGACGCAGTTCTTC	CASSEVTLVTQFF
TRBD2	.	TRBV2	TRBJ2-3	TGTGCCAGCAGTGGGCTAGCGGGGGTGGCCCACACAGATACGCAGTATTTT	CASSGLAGVAHTDTQYF
.	.	TRBV28	TRBJ2-3	TGTGCCAGCAGCCAACAGGGTTGGGCGCAGTATTTT	CASSQQGWAQYF
.	.	TRBV28	TRBJ2-2	TGTGCCAGCAGGCGACATGTTCCCGGGGAGCTGTTTTTT	CASRRHVPGELFF
TRBD1	.	TRBV19	TRBJ2-4	TGTGCCAGTAGTATCCTGCAGGGGGCCGGCAAAAACATTCAGTACTTC	CASSILQGAGKNIQYF
TRBD1	.	TRBV5-5	TRBJ2-1	TGTGCCACCGGACAGGAGGCCTACAATGAGCAGTTCTTC	CATGQEAYNEQFF
.	.	TRBV5-1	TRBJ2-1	TGCGCCAGCAGCTGGGGAATGCAGGGGGAGCAGTTCTTC	CASSWGMQGEQFF
.	.	TRBV7-3	TRBJ2-3	TGTGCCAGCAGCCCCTCAGGGGATGCAGATACGCAGTATTTT	CASSPSGDADTQYF
TRBD2	.	TRBV7-2	TRBJ2-3	TGTGCCAGCAGCTTAAGGGCGGGAGTCTCGGATACGCAGTATTTT	CASSLRAGVSDTQYF
.	.	TRBV30	TRBJ2-3	TGTGCCTGGAGCCCCGCGGCAGATACGCAGTATTTT	CAWSPAADTQYF
TRBD1	.	TRBV7-8	TRBJ1-2	TGTGCCAGCAGCTCCCATGCAGGGGGCGGCTATGGCTACACCTTC	CASSSHAGGGYGYTF
.	.	TRBV12-5	TRBJ1-2	TGTGCTAGTGGCCCAGATTCGGGGAGTGGCTACACCTTC	CASGPDSGSGYTF
TRBD1	.	TRBV4-3	TRBJ2-2	TGCGCCAGCAGCCAAAACAGGGGGGTTTGGACCGGGGAGCTGTTTTTT	CASSQNRGVWTGELFF
.	.	TRBV6-2/TRBV6-3	TRBJ2-2	TGTGCCAGCAGTATGGACACAGGGTTACCAACCTTCACCGGGGAGCTGTTTTTT	CASSMDTGLPTFTGELFF
.	.	TRBV7-2	TRBJ1-1	TGTGCCAGCAGCTTCCTAATCCGGGAAGCTTTCTTT	CASSFLIREAFF
.	few	TRBV7-9	TRBJ1-5	TGTGCCAGCAGCTTATATCGAGGAGATTCCAATCAGCCCCAGCATTTT	CASSLYRGDSNQPQHF